The sample holds a few counts of the clone carrying this T cell receptor beta chain. Methods used by the authors: Estimates of nucleated cell counts were drawn from the amplification of reference gene primers. Generated by immunoSEQ multiplex PCR, the TCRdb table keeps only in-frame clones and is missing some. D and trimming come from the DNA, and the V and J calls and clone size come from that table. The sample has 290,000 or so clones; around 90% are singletons. This sample stems from a study of blood T cell repertoires in COVID-19. Study information: Researchers got acute and convalescent COVID-19 samples from the United States, Italy and Spain. T cells, B-cell-depleted T cells, or PBMCs provided the cDNA or gDNA that served as material.

Germline CDR1 SEHNR, CDR2 FQNEAQ (reference sequence). V dropped 5 bases and J dropped 2; count of bases not matched to a gene: 5. This CDR3 spans 15 amino acids. The sequencing sample was made of PBMCs or T cells enriched from blood (not recorded which). V usage is TRBV7-9 and J usage is TRBJ2-3, with 9 bases matching TRBD1. The TCR originated in a woman aged 18 to 35 with acute COVID-19. The CDR3 region has the DNA TGTGCCAGCAGCCCCGGGACAGGGAACACAGATACGCAGTATTTT. It specifies CASSPGTGNTDTQYF.